These T cell receptor beta chains were read from a single sample in a study of blood T cell repertoires in COVID-19. Data came from immunoSEQ multiplex PCR; TCRdb stores just in-frame clones and leaves some out. This table holds 150,000 to 200,000 clones, over 75% found once. Specimen: peripheral blood. These receptors all stem from a woman of 80 years or more with active or convalescent COVID-19. Both conserved end residues are part of each CDR3. The D gene is left open where the match is weak. Some rows have no size entry. The others give once, few or many, or a class for an expanded clone.

D: TRBD1
size: few
J: TRBJ1-4
V: TRBV9
CDR3: CASSAQTGDYEKLFF
DNA: TGTGCCAGCAGCGCGCAGACAGGGGACTATGAAAAACTGTTTTTT

D: NA
size: NA
J: TRBJ1-5
V: TRBV4-1
CDR3: CASSQATSYSNQPQHF
DNA: TGCGCCAGCAGCCAAGCGACAAGCTATAGCAATCAGCCCCAGCATTTT

D: NA
size: NA
J: TRBJ2-5
V: TRBV4-1
CDR3: CASSHGAQGVPTQYF
DNA: TGCGCCAGCAGCCACGGTGCGCAAGGGGTTCCGACCCAGTACTTC

D: NA
size: NA
J: TRBJ1-1
V: TRBV28
CDR3: CASSLDNRRAEAFF
DNA: TGTGCCAGCAGTTTAGACAACCGGAGGGCCGAAGCTTTCTTT

D: NA
size: NA
J: TRBJ1-4
V: TRBV9
CDR3: CASSAPFPRDGEKLFF
DNA: TGTGCCAGCAGCGCCCCCTTTCCGCGGGACGGTGAAAAACTGTTTTTT

D: TRBD1
size: NA
J: TRBJ1-6
V: TRBV9
CDR3: CASTLLGTEGSPLHF
DNA: TGTGCCAGCACCTTGTTAGGGACAGAGGGGTCACCCCTCCACTTT

D: NA
size: NA
J: TRBJ1-6
V: TRBV6-2/TRBV6-3
CDR3: CASSYSGSFNSPLHF
DNA: TGTGCCAGCAGTTACTCGGGCAGCTTTAATTCACCCCTCCACTTT

D: NA
size: NA
J: TRBJ2-7
V: TRBV7-9
CDR3: CASSFQGSYEQYF
DNA: TGTGCCAGCAGCTTTCAGGGATCCTACGAGCAGTACTTC

D: TRBD1
size: few
J: TRBJ2-2
V: TRBV4-1
CDR3: CASSRDRVNTGELFF
DNA: TGCGCCAGCAGCCGGGACAGGGTGAACACCGGGGAGCTGTTTTTT

D: NA
size: NA
J: TRBJ2-7
V: TRBV5-4
CDR3: CASSLELSGNSASYEQYF
DNA: TGTGCCAGCAGCTTGGAGTTGTCGGGGAATTCGGCCTCCTACGAGCAGTACTTC

D: TRBD1
size: few
J: TRBJ1-2
V: TRBV28
CDR3: CASSGPGQNNYGYTF
DNA: TGTGCCAGCAGTGGCCCGGGACAGAATAACTATGGCTACACCTTC

D: NA
size: once
J: TRBJ1-5
V: TRBV7-9
CDR3: CASSRDYQPQHF
DNA: TGTGCCAGCAGCCGGGACTATCAGCCCCAGCATTTT